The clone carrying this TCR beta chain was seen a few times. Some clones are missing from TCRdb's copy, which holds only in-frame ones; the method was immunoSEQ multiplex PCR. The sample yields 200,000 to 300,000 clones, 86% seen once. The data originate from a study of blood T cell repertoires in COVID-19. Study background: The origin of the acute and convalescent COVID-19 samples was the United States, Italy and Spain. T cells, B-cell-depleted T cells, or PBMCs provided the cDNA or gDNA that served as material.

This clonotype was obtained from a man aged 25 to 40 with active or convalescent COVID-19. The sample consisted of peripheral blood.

Here the CDR3 DNA reads TGTGCCAGCAGCAACTCAGGCGGGGACAGGGGGTATCAGCCCCAGCATTTT. It translates to CASSNSGGDRGYQPQHF. This rearrangement joins TRBV21-1 to TRBJ1-5; TRBD1 reflects the table's D call only, with no check against the DNA. TRBV21-1 constitutes a pseudogene. The CDR3 sequence is 17 residues long.